This T cell receptor (beta chain) was observed in a study of T-cell memory formation after mild COVID-19 (dated by TCRdb to about 2021). Study-wide context: TCR sequence clusters from the two donors were found to be largely donor specific. Two young, previously healthy adult volunteers, one female and one male, were included in the cohort. Longitudinal TCRalpha and TCRbeta repertoire sequencing tracked T-cell clones expanding and contracting after mild COVID-19 in two donors. Broader findings and caveats from the paper: Some responding clones were detected in pre-infection memory, suggesting pre-existing cross-reactive memory T cells joined the SARS-CoV-2 response. The study covered only two mild cases, and larger cohorts including severe cases with pre-infection samples were considered necessary. SARS-CoV-2 specificity was not confirmed for the second-wave clones peaking on day 37. Contracting CD4+ clones were located mainly in the CM and EM memory subsets, whereas CD8+ clones were found to be enriched in EMRA. Clones that contracted from day 15 to 85 showed balanced CD4/CD8 phenotypes, whereas a second wave of clones that expanded from day 15 to 37 leaned towards CD4+.

Instrument on record: Illumina NovaSeq 6000. TCRalpha and TCRbeta cDNA libraries were constructed by 5'RACE with constant-segment primers, with sample barcodes and unique molecular identifiers being introduced. Trizol reagent was used to extract RNA from every sample. Libraries were amplified in two PCR steps, with a second sample barcode and Illumina TruSeq adapters added in the second step. Sequencing of the libraries was done on an Illumina NovaSeq, producing 2 x 150 bp paired-end reads. Per the source publication's procedure: Reads were demultiplexed and collapsed into UMI-guided consensus sequences with migec v1.2.7. Using mixcr v2.1.11, the UMI consensuses were aligned to TRA and TRB V and J templates and assembled into clonotypes. A clonotype was counted as expanded or contracted only if both edgeR and NoisET called the change significant, with noise models trained on biological replicates. For edgeR calls, a false discovery rate-adjusted p below 0.01 and a log2 fold-change threshold of 1 were applied. PCA with hierarchical clustering of max-normalized trajectories of the 1000 most abundant clonotypes was used as exploratory dynamics analysis. Separately sequenced CD4+ and CD8+ repertoires were used to assign the CD4 or CD8 phenotype of responding clones. Using fastp trimming at Q25 and MiXCR clonotype assembly, TCRdb reanalyzed the public sequencing data and kept in-frame beta chains. All rows with the same CDR3 protein become a single entry with the most common DNA and genes. TCRdb, not the authors, supplied the V and J calls. Across this sample there are about 68,000 distinct CDR3 sequences, with roughly 17% seen only once. 31% of the sample is in the top ten clones.

This clonotype showed up just a few times. The antigen this receptor binds is unknown. The sample holds no much larger clone one base away, and base qualities are not on file. Ficoll-Paque density gradient centrifugation was used to isolate PBMCs. V drops 0 bases and J drops 3 bases, leaving 14 bases in between. From the cysteine through the phenylalanine, the CDR3 covers 16 amino acids. The only DNA kept is the CDR3, 48 bases in frame from the first base. CDR1 and CDR2, per the germline V gene, are SGHRS and YFSETQ. The source material was PBMCs or a T cell subset sorted from them (not recorded which). The sequence derives from an adult woman who had mild COVID-19 (a few samples of this study predate the infection). The sample titles of this study are shuffled in the database, so cell type and time point are left out; the donor was told from shared clones. The chain uses TRBV5-1 and TRBJ2-3; TRBD2 is perhaps the D gene, given 5 matching bases. In nucleotide form, the sequence is TGCGCCAGCAGCTTGGCAGGACTCTTACAGACAGATACGCAGTATTTT. It is translated as CASSLAGLLQTDTQYF.